The entry below describes one T cell receptor (beta chain). The data were taken from a study of T cell changes during pregnancy in multiple sclerosis. This CDR3 region has 15 residues. CDR1 is MNHEY and CDR2 is SMNVEV in the germline V gene (reference sequence). V lost 0 bases, J lost 2 bases, and 8 bases lay in between. The method was immunoSEQ multiplex PCR; TCRdb's version includes in-frame clones alone and lacks a portion of them. The table lists around 33,000 clones, 80% to 90% of them singletons. The source is a female donor with multiple sclerosis, enrolled in a pregnancy study. Source: CD8+ T cells from peripheral blood mononuclear cells, taken before pregnancy. The chain has TRBV27 and TRBJ2-1; weak D call: TRBD2 (5 bases). Written as DNA, the CDR3 is TGTGCCAGCAGTTTATCGACTACTCCCTACAATGAGCAGTTCTTC. This gives the protein CASSLSTTPYNEQFF.